The clone carrying this TCR beta chain was recorded only once. The sample originates from a study of T-cell memory formation after mild COVID-19. The wider study: TCR clusters were mostly confined to one donor each.

TCRdb recomputed calls from the 5' RACE reads with MiXCR, one row per CDR3 protein. This table has roughly 450,000 distinct CDR3 sequences, approximately 18% appearing once. The CDR3 covers 13 residues. The germline gives CDR1 SGHTA, CDR2 FQGNSA. V lost 3 bases, J lost 7 bases, and 9 bases lay in between. The rearrangement joins TRBV7-2 to TRBJ2-2, with unresolved D. This clonotype originated in an adult woman who had mild COVID-19 (a few samples of this study predate the infection). Cell type and time point are not known. The specimen sequenced was PBMCs or a T cell subset sorted from them (not recorded which). CDR3 nucleotide sequence: TGTGCCAGCAGCTTTCTGGGGTACGGGGAGCTGTTTTTT. Amino acids: CASSFLGYGELFF.